This T cell receptor beta chain was obtained from a study of shared clonotypes between healthy human individuals. Study results and limitations: Only blood samples were collected, and tissue repertoires likely differ.

Concerning this clone itself: Its antigen remains unknown.

The CDR3 is 14 residues long. The germline gives CDR1 PRHDT, CDR2 FYEKMQ (reference sequence). V trimming: 4 bases; J trimming: 3 bases; junction bases outside the gene matches: 3. Here immunoSEQ multiplex PCR was the method, and the copy in TCRdb shows in-frame clones only, minus some. The data show 600,000 to 750,000 clones, 55% to 75% seen once. Sequencing used memory CD4+ T cells sorted from blood. Subset noted: CD45RA-negative fraction. The receptor's source is a woman in her twenties or thirties in good health. The chain is built from TRBV13 and TRBJ2-3; 8 nucleotides line up with TRBD1. The CDR3 loop is CASSSGQGTDTQYF. The CDR3 nucleotides are TGTGCCAGCAGCTCCGGACAGGGAACAGATACGCAGTATTTT.